These 15 T cell receptor beta chains originate from one sample sequenced in a study of shared T cell receptors in the human thymus. The repertoire was sequenced with immunoSEQ multiplex PCR; TCRdb's copy has only in-frame clones and lacks some. The sample yields more than 550,000 clones, 75% to 90% seen once. The data were also submitted as part of a second study, on human thymus T cells.

Sequencing was done on a sample of thymocytes. The receptors were sampled from a girl less than two years old with a congenital heart defect.

The rearrangement joins TRBV28 to TRBJ1-1, with D perhaps matching TRBD1 (5 bases). Germline V CDR1 and CDR2: MDHEN, SYDVKM. V lost 4 bases, J lost 6 bases, and 21 bases lay in between. This CDR3 spans 16 amino acids. Here the CDR3 reads CASSWASGQGNPEAFF. DNA for the CDR3: TGTGCCAGCAGTTGGGCGTCCGGGCAGGGTAACCCTGAAGCTTTCTTT.

This chain connects TRBV21-1 to TRBJ1-5; the table's D call of TRBD1 was not tested on the DNA. TRBV21-1 is termed a pseudogene. This CDR3 contains 15 residues. The CDR3 loop reads CASRKTGGRNQPQHF. The CDR3 coding sequence is TGTGCCAGCAGAAAGACAGGGGGACGGAATCAGCCCCAGCATTTT.

The V call is TRBV5-4, the J call TRBJ1-1; 8 nucleotides match TRBD1. The CDR3 is 15 residues long. CDR1 and CDR2 from the germline V gene are SGHNT and YYREEE (reference sequence). The ends lost 3 bases at V and 3 bases at J; junction bases unmatched: 7. The CDR3: CASSSRTGWDTEAFF. CDR3 in DNA: TGTGCCAGCAGCTCACGGACAGGGTGGGACACTGAAGCTTTCTTT.

Regarding this clone: Its ends do not fully match the called genes, so a read error is possible. Other DNA sequences in this sample translate to the same CDR3. This chain connects TRBV6-1 to TRBJ1-6, with a possible D match to TRBD1 (5 bases). The CDR3 spans 15 residues. CDR1 and CDR2 from the germline V gene are MNHNS and SASEGT. This chain's CDR3 is CATSSKSGFSSPLHF. For the CDR3, the DNA is TGCGCCACCTCCTCAAAGTCAGGGTTTAGTTCACCCCTCCACTTT.

This rearrangement joins TRBV15 to TRBJ1-1; 8 bases are a match to TRBD1. Per germline, CDR1 LNHNV and CDR2 YYDKDF (reference sequence). The CDR3 runs 18 residues. V lost 0 bases, J lost 0 bases, and 9 bases stayed unmatched. The CDR3 region is CATSRDRRTGSMNTEAFF. DNA of the CDR3: TGTGCCACCAGCAGAGATAGGCGGACAGGGAGTATGAACACTGAAGCTTTCTTT.

This clone was observed a handful of times. V usage is TRBV5-4 and J usage is TRBJ1-1; perhaps TRBD1 as D (5 bases). V shed 3 bases and J shed 4 bases, with 16 bases lying between them. The CDR3 extends over 15 amino acids. Germline-derived CDR1 and CDR2 are SGHNT and YYREEE (reference sequence). CDR3 DNA: TGTGCCAGCAGCTCCCGGCGGGGACGCGGCACTGAAGCTTTCTTT. It encodes CASSSRRGRGTEAFF.

V usage is TRBV5-1 and J usage is TRBJ2-3; tentatively, D is TRBD1 (6 bases). Germline loops: CDR1 SGHRS, CDR2 YFSETQ. The germline V and J ends were trimmed by 7 bases and 5 bases, with 17 bases remaining between them. This CDR3 contains 14 residues. The CDR3 loop reads CASGIVGAGDTQYF. Here the CDR3 DNA reads TGCGCCAGCGGGATTGTGGGGGCCGGAGATACGCAGTATTTT.

The CDR3 spells CASSQDGRLGGNTIYF. The CDR3 coding sequence is TGCGCCAGCAGCCAAGACGGCAGGCTCGGAGGAAACACCATATATTTT. The rearrangement joins TRBV4-1 to TRBJ1-3; D remains ambiguous. Germline CDR1 MGHRA, CDR2 YSYEKL. This CDR3 has 16 residues. V lost 0 bases to trimming and J lost 4 bases, with 13 bases between them.

The rearrangement uses TRBV9 and TRBJ1-1; TRBD1 matches at 9 bases. J was trimmed by 1 base and V by 6 bases; bases with no gene match: 13. The CDR3 is 17 amino acids. Looked up from germline, CDR1 is SGDLS and CDR2 is YYNGEE. CDR3 loop: CASTPSRDRVSNTEAFF. CDR3 bases: TGTGCCAGCACCCCCTCCCGGGACAGGGTATCGAACACTGAAGCTTTCTTT.

The chain couples TRBV27 to TRBJ2-1; 9 nucleotides agree with TRBD2. With V trimmed by 3 bases and J by 9 bases, 12 bases remained unmatched. The CDR3 consists of 16 residues. The germline V gene has CDR1 MNHEY and CDR2 SMNVEV (reference sequence). CDR3 amino acids: CASSFRERGAIIEQFF. In DNA, the CDR3 is TGTGCCAGCAGTTTTCGGGAGCGGGGGGCCATTATTGAGCAGTTCTTC.

The chain has TRBV6-5 and TRBJ1-5, with a possible D match to TRBD1 (5 bases). Germline assignment: CDR1 MNHEY and CDR2 SVGAGI. The V end lost 9 bases, the J end lost 0 bases, and 15 bases lay between the germline ends. This CDR3 comprises 15 residues. The CDR3 sequence is CASRTLKHSNQPQHF. The CDR3 DNA is TGTGCCAGTCGGACACTCAAACATAGCAATCAGCCCCAGCATTTT.

The V and J genes are TRBV15 and TRBJ2-3; 8 nucleotides match TRBD2. CDR1 LNHNV and CDR2 YYDKDF come from the germline V gene (reference sequence). This CDR3 is 14 amino acids long. Trimming at V came to 4 bases and at J to 3 bases, leaving 3 bases not matched to a gene. The CDR3 DNA reads as TGTGCCACCAGCACACCGGGGGGGACAGATACGCAGTATTTT. Translated, it gives CATSTPGGTDTQYF.

This chain connects TRBV19 to TRBJ1-5; possible D gene TRBD1, 5 bases. The CDR3 consists of 15 residues. The V gene lost 9 bases and the J gene lost 0 bases, with 15 bases spanning the gap. In germline, CDR1 is LNHDA, CDR2 SQIVND (reference sequence). The CDR3: CASQDGGHSNQPQHF. As DNA, the CDR3 is TGTGCCAGCCAGGACGGTGGACATAGCAATCAGCCCCAGCATTTT.

The rearrangement uses TRBV21-1 and TRBJ1-2; TRBD1 was called by the table and not checked on the DNA. TRBV21-1 is described as a pseudogene. CDR3 length: 13 amino acids. CDR3 coding DNA: TGTGCCAGCCGTCGGACAGACCACTATGGCTACACCTTC. Translated: CASRRTDHYGYTF.

Comments on this clone: This same CDR3 is encoded by further DNA sequences in the sample. This rearrangement joins TRBV23-1 to TRBJ2-7; possibly TRBD2 for D (5 bases). TRBV23-1 has ORF status, its function being uncertain. The V and J ends lost 4 bases and 0 bases respectively, with 13 bases between them. The CDR3 covers 15 residues. As DNA, the CDR3 is TGCGCCAGCAGTCTTAAGGGTAGCGACTCCTACGAGCAGTACTTC. Protein product: CASSLKGSDSYEQYF.